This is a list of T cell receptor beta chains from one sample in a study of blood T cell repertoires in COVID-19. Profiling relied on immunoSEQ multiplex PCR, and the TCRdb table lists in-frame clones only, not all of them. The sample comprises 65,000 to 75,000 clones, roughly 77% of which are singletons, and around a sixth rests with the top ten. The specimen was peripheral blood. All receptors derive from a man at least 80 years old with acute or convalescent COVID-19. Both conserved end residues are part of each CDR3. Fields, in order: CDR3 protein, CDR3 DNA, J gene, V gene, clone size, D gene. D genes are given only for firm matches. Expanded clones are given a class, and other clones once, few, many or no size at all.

CASSYSNGDYEQYF	TGTGCCAGCAGTTACTCGAACGGAGACTACGAGCAGTACTTC	TRBJ2-7	TRBV6-5	NA	NA
CASSLQGTDTQYF	TGCGCCAGCAGCTTACAGGGTACAGATACGCAGTATTTT	TRBJ2-3	TRBV5-1	NA	NA
CASSSYTGELFF	TGTGCCAGCAGCTCTTACACCGGGGAGCTGTTTTTT	TRBJ2-2	TRBV7-2	NA	NA
CASSSLLGSDTQYF	TGTGCCAGCAGCTCGTTACTAGGGTCGGATACGCAGTATTTT	TRBJ2-3	TRBV5-4	once	NA
CASSLSFPTDTQYF	TGTGCCAGCAGCTTATCCTTCCCCACAGATACGCAGTATTTT	TRBJ2-3	TRBV13	NA	NA
CATSPFGGEQFF	TGTGCCACCAGTCCCTTTGGAGGTGAGCAGTTCTTC	TRBJ2-1	TRBV24-1	few	NA
CASSLIAGGLTDTQYF	TGCGCCAGCAGCTTGATAGCGGGGGGCCTGACAGATACGCAGTATTTT	TRBJ2-3	TRBV5-1	NA	TRBD2
CASSQDRGLAGKEQFF	TGCGCCAGCAGCCAAGATAGGGGCCTAGCGGGAAAAGAGCAGTTCTTC	TRBJ2-1	TRBV4-3	NA	TRBD2
CASTHRNLRDTQYF	TGTGCCAGCACTCACAGGAATTTGAGAGATACGCAGTATTTT	TRBJ2-3	TRBV11-1	NA	NA
CASSLDPGNINHF	TGTGCCAGCAGCTTAGACCCGGGGAACATTAACCACTTT	TRBJ1-6	TRBV7-2	NA	NA
CASSQDFKRQPNSPLHF	TGCGCCAGCAGCCAAGATTTTAAGAGACAGCCTAATTCACCCCTCCACTTT	TRBJ1-6	TRBV4-3	NA	NA
CASSGQGGTYGYTF	TGTGCCAGCAGCGGACAGGGGGGGACCTATGGCTACACCTTC	TRBJ1-2	TRBV9	NA	TRBD1
CASSVEILQPQHF	TGTGCCAGCAGTGTCGAGATCCTTCAGCCCCAGCATTTT	TRBJ1-5	TRBV2	NA	NA
CSAGGHLNTEAFF	TGCAGCGCGGGGGGACACTTGAACACTGAAGCTTTCTTT	TRBJ1-1	TRBV29-1	NA	NA
CATSRDTRVSYEQYF	TGTGCCACCAGCAGAGACACGCGGGTGTCCTACGAGCAGTACTTC	TRBJ2-7	TRBV15	NA	NA
CASSFNSNQPQHF	TGTGCCAGCAGTTTCAATAGCAATCAGCCCCAGCATTTT	TRBJ1-5	TRBV12-3/TRBV12-4	NA	NA
CASSSLRTRTRDEQFF	TGTGCCAGCAGCTCCCTCCGGACTAGGACCAGGGATGAGCAGTTCTTC	TRBJ2-1	TRBV11-2	NA	TRBD2
CASRLSSGYEQYF	TGTGCCAGCAGGCTAAGCTCGGGGTACGAGCAGTACTTC	TRBJ2-7	TRBV7-8	NA	NA
CATGREGGSNQPQHF	TGTGCCACAGGCCGGGAAGGGGGTAGCAATCAGCCCCAGCATTTT	TRBJ1-5	TRBV6-6	few	NA
CASSLQGGNYGYTF	TGTGCCAGTAGTCTCCAGGGGGGAAACTATGGCTACACCTTC	TRBJ1-2	TRBV19	NA	TRBD1
CASSPFRISGTEETQYF	TGTGCCAGCTCACCGTTTCGAATTAGCGGGACAGAAGAGACCCAGTACTTC	TRBJ2-5	TRBV18	NA	NA